The clone carrying this TCR beta chain was counted a few times. Its antigen is not identified. Every bit of the isolated RNA underwent reverse transcription, so sequencing read expressed TCRB transcripts. The protocol was immunoSEQ multiplex PCR, while the TCRdb copy is restricted to in-frame clones and leaves out a portion. Here the sample spans around 200,000 clones, about 13% being singletons. The CDR3 sequence is 13 residues long. V trimming: 7 bases; J trimming: 6 bases; junction bases outside the gene matches: 12. Germline-derived CDR1 and CDR2 are SQVTM and ANQGSEA. This record comes from a study of beta chain features in type 1 diabetes. Study results and caveats: VDJ junctions from patients with type 1 diabetes contained fewer insertions and more deletions.

Material: central memory CD4+ T cells from blood. V and J are TRBV29-1 and TRBJ2-7; TRBD2 matches 7 bases. The receptor's source is a woman under 30 in good health. The CDR3 DNA is TGCAGCGCCGGGCGGGGGTCTCAGAGCGAGCAGTACTTC. This translates into CSAGRGSQSEQYF.